This T cell receptor beta chain was found in a study of T cell responses to AZD1222 COVID-19 vaccine. Worth noting for this clone: The antigen remains unidentified.

Profiled with immunoSEQ multiplex PCR; TCRdb holds only in-frame clones, not every one. The sample shows under 150,000 clones, 90% to 95% of them seen only once. The V gene's germline CDR1 is SGHDT and CDR2 YYEEEE. Trimming shortened V by 4 bases and J by 2 bases, and 12 bases separated the two germline ends. There are 15 residues in the CDR3. Points from the study as a whole: Spike as a whole was targeted by vaccine-associated CD4 TCRs, dominant at 160-218 and 743-854.

This chain connects TRBV5-6 to TRBJ1-4; possible D gene TRBD1, 5 bases. The sample was peripheral blood, taken on day 0 of AZD1222 vaccination. The sequence was obtained from an adult in good health. The CDR3 spells CASSVGTATNEKLFF. CDR3 DNA sequence: TGTGCCAGCAGCGTCGGGACGGCCACTAATGAAAAACTGTTTTTT.